Below, 15 T cell receptor beta chains from the same sample are listed, as sequenced in a study of T-cell memory formation after mild COVID-19. TCRdb reprocessed the 5' RACE reads via MiXCR and lists one record per CDR3 protein. The data contain 300,000 to 400,000 distinct CDR3 sequences, roughly 15% of them singletons. Source material: PBMCs or a T cell subset sorted from them (not recorded which). The source of these receptors is a man aged 18 to 29 who had mild COVID-19 (a few samples of this study predate the infection). Cell type and time point are not known.

The V call is TRBV6-5, the J call TRBJ2-3; weak D call: TRBD2 (5 bases). The CDR3 is 15 amino acids. CDR1 and CDR2 from the germline V gene are MNHEY and SVGAGI. Trimming removed 0 bases at V and 7 bases at J, with 14 bases between. CDR3 residues: CASSYSVGLAYTQYF. The CDR3 nucleotides read TGTGCCAGCAGTTACTCTGTAGGCCTAGCTTATACGCAGTATTTT.

This clonotype was seen a handful of times. The genes are TRBV21-1 and TRBJ2-3; the D call of TRBD2 is as the table states it, not checked on the DNA. TRBV21-1 is marked as a pseudogene. The CDR3 length is 18 residues. This CDR3 is CASSQGVAGGYSTDTQYF. As DNA, the CDR3 is TGTGCCAGCAGCCAGGGGGTAGCGGGGGGCTATAGCACAGATACGCAGTATTTT.

This clonotype was detected only a few times. The CDR3 is CASSLFLAGSETQYF. In DNA, the CDR3 is TGTGCCAGCAGCTTATTCCTAGCGGGGTCAGAGACCCAGTACTTC. This chain connects TRBV7-2 to TRBJ2-5; 9 nucleotides align to TRBD2. V was clipped by 2 bases and J by 4 bases; unmatched bases: 5. In germline, CDR1 is SGHTA, CDR2 FQGNSA. The CDR3 loop spans 15 amino acids.

A few counts support this clonotype. The V gene is TRBV10-1, the J gene TRBJ2-7; D is unresolved. The V end lost 0 bases, the J end lost 3 bases, and 6 bases lay between the germline ends. The CDR3 sequence is 13 residues long. Germline V gene sequence: CDR1 WNHNN, CDR2 SYGVQD (reference sequence). CDR3 region: CASSESISYEQYF. The CDR3 nucleotides read TGCGCCAGCAGTGAGTCGATTAGCTACGAGCAGTACTTC.

V usage is TRBV7-9 and J usage is TRBJ1-3; 8 positions match TRBD1. V was clipped by 5 bases and J by 4 bases; unmatched bases: 4. The CDR3 spans 14 residues. Germline-derived CDR1 and CDR2 are SEHNR and FQNEAQ (reference sequence). The CDR3 nucleotides are TGTGCCAGCAGCGACAGGGGTGGAGGAAACACCATATATTTT. Protein product: CASSDRGGGNTIYF. Using reference TRBV7-9 and TRBJ1-3 for the parts outside the CDR3, the full variable domain is DTGVSQNPRHKITKRGQNVTFRCDPISEHNRLYWYRQTLGQGPEFLTYFQNEAQLEKSRLLSDRFSAERPKGSFSTLEIQRTEQGDSAMYLCASSDRGGGNTIYFGEGSWLTVV.

The table lists this clonotype with many counts. The gene calls are TRBV7-2 and TRBJ2-5; 10 positions agree with TRBD2. J lost 6 bases, V lost 2 bases, and 15 bases had no gene match. The CDR3 is 18 residues long. The germline gives CDR1 SGHTA, CDR2 FQGNSA. DNA for the CDR3: TGTGCCAGCAGCTTACTTTCGGGTAGCGGGGGGCCCTGGAAGACCCAGTACTTC. Protein: CASSLLSGSGGPWKTQYF.

This clonotype has a handful of counts. The chain joins TRBV30 to TRBJ2-3; D gene unclear. The V end lost 2 bases, the J end lost 6 bases, and 6 bases lay between the germline ends. Germline V gene sequence: CDR1 GTSNPN, CDR2 SVGIG (reference sequence). The CDR3 length is 11 residues. In DNA form, the CDR3 reads TGTGCCTGGAGTTTTCTGGATACGCAGTATTTT. Protein sequence: CAWSFLDTQYF.

This clonotype was observed a handful of times. The chain carries TRBV10-3 and TRBJ1-4; D uncertain. CDR1 is ENHRY and CDR2 is SYGVKD in the germline V gene. V gave up 6 bases and J gave up 10 bases, with 18 bases separating them. CDR3 size: 14 residues. CDR3 sequence: CAISTPGPAGKLFF. DNA of the CDR3: TGTGCCATCAGCACACCCGGGCCAGCGGGAAAACTGTTTTTT.

This clonotype has just a few counts. The J gene is TRBJ1-2, the V gene TRBV4-3; D is undetermined. V dropped 3 bases and J dropped 1 base, with 12 bases sitting between them. Germline loops: CDR1 LGHNA, CDR2 YSLEER. CDR3 length: 15 amino acids. This chain's CDR3 is CASSQERQYNYGYTF. The CDR3 coding sequence is TGCGCCAGCAGCCAGGAAAGGCAATATAACTATGGCTACACCTTC.

In its sample, this clonotype was seen many times. J is TRBJ2-7 and V is TRBV7-2; 7 nucleotides match TRBD1. This CDR3 comprises 13 residues. Unmatched junction bases numbered 5, after V lost 5 bases and J lost 4 bases. Germline V gene data show CDR1 as SGHTA and CDR2 as FQGNSA. This CDR3 reads CASSRGQTYEQYF. CDR3 bases: TGTGCCAGCAGCCGGGGACAGACGTACGAGCAGTACTTC.

CDR3 DNA sequence: TGCAGCGTTTTATGGGCCCCCAATCAGCCCCAGCATTTT. As protein: CSVLWAPNQPQHF. The chain has TRBV29-1 and TRBJ1-5; the D is unclear. The CDR3 is made up of 13 amino acids. Germline V gene sequence: CDR1 SQVTM, CDR2 ANQGSEA. V shed 5 bases and J shed 3 bases, with 11 bases lying between them.

This clonotype has at least ten counts. The chain couples TRBV3-1 to TRBJ2-3, with a tentative D call TRBD1 (5 bases). CDR1 LGHDT and CDR2 YNNKEL come from the germline V gene (reference sequence). This CDR3 has 14 amino acids. Trimming removed 4 bases from V and 2 bases from J, with 10 bases in between. Here the CDR3 reads CASSPMTATDTQYF. DNA for the CDR3: TGTGCCAGCAGCCCAATGACAGCCACAGATACGCAGTATTTT.

This clonotype has more than one count but fewer than ten. The CDR3 reads CASTWGTAGEGYEQYF. As DNA, the CDR3 is TGCGCCAGCACATGGGGGACGGCAGGCGAGGGATACGAGCAGTACTTC. The J gene is TRBJ2-7, the V gene TRBV5-1; the D gene could be TRBD1 or TRBD2 (5 bases each). Germline V lookup: CDR1 SGHRS, CDR2 YFSETQ. V shed 6 bases and J shed 4 bases, with 23 bases lying between them. The CDR3 sequence is 16 residues long. The full variable domain, with the rest looked up from reference TRBV5-1 and TRBJ2-7, is KAGVTQTPRYLIKTRGQQVTLSCSPISGHRSVSWYQQTPGQGLQFLFEYFSETQRNKGNFPGRFSGRQFSNSRSEMNVSTLELGDSALYLCASTWGTAGEGYEQYFGPGTRLTVT.

A few counts support this clonotype. The chain is built from TRBV28 and TRBJ2-2, with TRBD2 matching 7 bases. Germline CDR1 reads MDHEN; CDR2 reads SYDVKM. The CDR3 is 14 amino acids. The trim removed 4 bases at V and 6 bases at J, leaving 5 bases unmatched. The CDR3 sequence is CASSSPGGAGELFF. The CDR3 coding sequence is TGTGCCAGCAGTTCCCCGGGGGGAGCCGGGGAGCTGTTTTTT.

This clonotype was counted only a few times. The chain recombines TRBV5-6 with TRBJ1-1; tentatively, D is TRBD1 (5 bases). The CDR3 is 13 amino acids. In germline, CDR1 is SGHDT, CDR2 YYEEEE. Trimming pared 1 base from V and 11 bases from J, leaving 15 bases between. CDR3: CASSLTGGLIAFF. CDR3 DNA: TGTGCCAGCAGCTTGACAGGCGGCTTGATTGCTTTCTTT.